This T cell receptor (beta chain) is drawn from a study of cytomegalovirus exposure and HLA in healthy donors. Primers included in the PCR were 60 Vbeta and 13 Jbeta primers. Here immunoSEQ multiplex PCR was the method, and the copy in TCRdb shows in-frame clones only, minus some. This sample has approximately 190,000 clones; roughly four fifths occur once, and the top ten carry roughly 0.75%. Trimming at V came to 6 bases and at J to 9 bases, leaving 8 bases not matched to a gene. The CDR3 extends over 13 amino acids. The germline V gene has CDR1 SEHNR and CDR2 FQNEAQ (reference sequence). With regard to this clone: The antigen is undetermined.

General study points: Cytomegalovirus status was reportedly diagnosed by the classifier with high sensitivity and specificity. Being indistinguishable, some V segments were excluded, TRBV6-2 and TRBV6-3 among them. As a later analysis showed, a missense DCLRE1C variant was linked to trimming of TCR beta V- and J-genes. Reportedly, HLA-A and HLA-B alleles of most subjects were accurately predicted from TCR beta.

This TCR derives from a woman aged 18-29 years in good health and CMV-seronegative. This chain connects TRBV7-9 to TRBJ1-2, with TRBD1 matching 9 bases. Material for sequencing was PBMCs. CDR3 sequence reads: CASRDRQGVSYTF. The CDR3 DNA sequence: TGTGCCAGCAGAGACCGACAGGGGGTGAGCTACACCTTC.